The entry below describes one T cell receptor (beta chain). Its antigen is unknown. Primers for the PCR totalled 60 Vbeta and 13 Jbeta. The method was immunoSEQ multiplex PCR; TCRdb's version includes in-frame clones alone and lacks a portion of them. The sample table sets out 140,000 to 150,000 clones. The record originates from a study of cytomegalovirus exposure and HLA in healthy donors. General study results and limits: Further analysis, carried out later, found HLA-associated TCR beta chains more clonally expanded than equally common other chains. A later analysis reportedly identified an Asian-associated ancestry cluster as carrying fewer N-insertions than the approximately 670-donor mean. TCR beta sequences reportedly predicted most subjects' HLA-A and HLA-B alleles accurately.

Germline values: CDR1 SNHLY, CDR2 FYNNEI. The ends lost 9 bases at V and 4 bases at J; junction bases unmatched: 4. The CDR3 spans 14 residues. Although they were nominally healthy when sampled, donors likely had unrecorded immune exposures. Sample: PBMCs. This receptor was taken from a male donor in good health and CMV-seronegative. V usage is TRBV2 and J usage is TRBJ2-1; 12 bases align to TRBD2. CDR3 residues: CARWTSGEYNEQFF. The CDR3 DNA reads as TGTGCCAGGTGGACTAGCGGGGAATACAATGAGCAGTTCTTC.